These 28 T cell receptor beta chains were sequenced from one sample in a study of blood T cell repertoires in COVID-19. Data came from immunoSEQ multiplex PCR; TCRdb stores just in-frame clones and leaves some out. The sample has around 42,000 clones, roughly nine tenths seen once. Input material: peripheral blood. The receptors come from a man younger than 40 with active or convalescent COVID-19.

V is TRBV30 and J is TRBJ1-2; 8 bases match TRBD1. The CDR3 extends over 14 amino acids. Trimming at V came to 3 bases and at J to 3 bases, leaving 6 bases not matched to a gene. Germline V gene sequence: CDR1 GTSNPN, CDR2 SVGIG (reference sequence). The CDR3 region is CAWRGGQGYYGYTF. CDR3 coding DNA: TGTGCCTGGAGAGGAGGACAGGGTTACTATGGCTACACCTTC.

This clone was counted a single time. CDR3 in amino acids: CASSIRGTGELFF. The CDR3 coding sequence is TGTGCCAGTAGTATTAGGGGCACCGGGGAGCTGTTTTTT. The genes are TRBV19 and TRBJ2-2, with D perhaps matching TRBD1 (5 bases). Germline loops: CDR1 LNHDA, CDR2 SQIVND (reference sequence). The CDR3 runs to 13 residues. V gave up 3 bases and J gave up 4 bases, with 6 bases separating them.

This clone is termed large. The V call is TRBV7-2, the J call TRBJ1-5; no reliable D call. V was shortened by 5 bases and J by 4 bases, with 9 bases between the two germline ends. CDR3 length: 13 amino acids. Germline CDR1 is SGHTA and CDR2 is FQGNSA. The CDR3 region has the DNA TGTGCCAGCAGCCCAACTACGAATCAGCCCCAGCATTTT. Amino acid sequence: CASSPTTNQPQHF.

The chain links TRBV7-2 to TRBJ2-1, with 8 nucleotides matching TRBD2. V lost 5 bases to trimming and J lost 12 bases; unmatched junction nucleotides: 6. Germline loops: CDR1 SGHTA, CDR2 FQGNSA. The CDR3 consists of 12 residues. The CDR3 region is CASSPPAGGQFF. The DNA for the CDR3 is TGTGCCAGCAGCCCCCCCGCGGGGGGGCAGTTCTTC. Full variable domain (rest looked up from reference TRBV7-2 and TRBJ2-1): GAGVSQSPSNKVTEKGKDVELRCDPISGHTALYWYRQSLGQGLEFLIYFQGNSAPDKSGLPSDRFSAERTGGSVSTLTIQRTQQEDSAVYLCASSPPAGGQFFGPGTRLTVL.

This clone was observed once. The rearrangement links TRBV19 to TRBJ1-1; TRBD1 agrees at 7 bases. Trimming cost V 5 bases and J 1 base; bases outside gene matches: 4. Germline V gene lookup returns CDR1 LNHDA and CDR2 SQIVND (reference sequence). This CDR3 spans 14 amino acids. In DNA, the CDR3 is TGTGCCAGTAGTGGCCCAGGGGGGAACACTGAAGCTTTCTTT. Translation: CASSGPGGNTEAFF.

The V call is TRBV7-2, the J call TRBJ2-7; TRBD2 matches 9 bases. This CDR3 is 15 amino acids long. The junction had 7 bases not matched to a gene; V was cut back by 5 bases and J by 2 bases. The germline V gene encodes CDR1 SGHTA and CDR2 FQGNSA. This CDR3 is CASSREAGGPYEQYV. The DNA for the CDR3 is TGTGCCAGCAGCCGGGAGGCGGGAGGGCCCTACGAGCAGTACGTC.

The genes are TRBV2 and TRBJ2-7; D is undetermined. V lost 3 bases and J lost 5, with 11 bases in between. The CDR3 is 13 amino acids. Per germline, CDR1 SNHLY and CDR2 FYNNEI. The CDR3 DNA sequence: TGTGCCAGCAGTGAGGCCAGGTGGGACGAGCAGTACTTC. Translating gives CASSEARWDEQYF.

J is TRBJ1-3 and V is TRBV5-8, with a tentative D call TRBD1 (5 bases). Trimming pared 2 bases from V and 0 bases from J, leaving 15 bases between. Germline assignment: CDR1 SGHTS and CDR2 YDEGEE. The CDR3 has 17 amino acids. The CDR3 loop reads CASSFIRAQISGNTIYF. DNA of the CDR3: TGTGCCAGCAGCTTCATCAGGGCTCAAATCTCTGGAAACACCATATATTTT.

The chain is built from TRBV12-5 and TRBJ2-1, with 9 bases aligning to TRBD1. Trimming at V came to 1 base and at J to 15 bases, leaving 7 bases not matched to a gene. Germline CDR1 LGHNT, CDR2 FRNRAP. The CDR3 is made up of 13 amino acids. This CDR3 reads CASGLEPGQGTFF. As DNA, the CDR3 is TGTGCTAGTGGTTTGGAGCCGGGACAGGGAACGTTCTTC.

The J gene is TRBJ1-6, the V gene TRBV25-1; D unresolved. Germline lookup yields CDR1 MGHDK and CDR2 SYGVNS. CDR3 length equals 15 residues. Trimming removed 6 bases from V and 0 bases from J, with 9 bases in between. The CDR3 DNA is TGTGCCAGCAGGCCCCAGTTCTCCTATAATTCACCCCTCCACTTT. This codes for CASRPQFSYNSPLHF.

The chain uses TRBV6-5 and TRBJ1-2; the D gene is possibly TRBD1 (5 bases). Trimming took off 5 bases at V and 0 bases at J, with 10 bases between the two ends. The CDR3 is 14 residues long. Per germline, CDR1 MNHEY and CDR2 SVGAGI. The CDR3 sequence is CASSTRQTNYGYTF. The CDR3 DNA is TGTGCCAGCAGTACCAGACAGACTAACTATGGCTACACCTTC.

V and J are TRBV19 and TRBJ1-2, with 9 positions matching TRBD1. This CDR3 is 12 amino acids long. V gave up 8 bases and J gave up 6 bases; unmatched junction bases: 4. Germline V gene data show CDR1 as LNHDA and CDR2 as SQIVND (reference sequence). The chain's CDR3 is CASSNRGHGYTF. In DNA form, the CDR3 reads TGTGCCAGTTCCAACAGGGGGCATGGCTACACCTTC.

V gene TRBV6-1 combines with J gene TRBJ2-4, with D possibly TRBD2 on 6 matching bases. The V and J ends lost 0 bases and 8 bases respectively, with 11 bases between them. This CDR3 has 14 amino acids. The germline gives CDR1 MNHNS, CDR2 SASEGT. CDR3 amino acids: CASSEAGGRDIQYF. CDR3 DNA sequence: TGTGCCAGCAGTGAAGCGGGGGGAAGGGACATTCAGTACTTC.

The chain links TRBV30 to TRBJ2-3; weak D call: TRBD2 (7 bases). The germline V and J ends were trimmed by 3 bases and 6 bases, with 13 bases remaining between them. Germline values: CDR1 GTSNPN, CDR2 SVGIG (reference sequence). The CDR3 spans 13 residues. The CDR3 DNA reads as TGTGCCTGGAGCCGAGGGGGGGCCGATACGCAGTATTTT. This codes for CAWSRGGADTQYF.

This clone was seen just once. The V gene is TRBV3-1 (or the pseudogene TRBV3-2), the J gene TRBJ2-5; 10 nucleotides line up with TRBD1. V shed 2 bases, J shed 5 bases, and the junction held 5 bases outside the gene matches. CDR1 and CDR2 from the germline V gene are LGHDT and YNNKEL (reference sequence). This CDR3 region has 15 residues. CDR3 protein: CASSQPGTGEETQYF. CDR3 DNA sequence: TGTGCCAGCAGCCAACCGGGGACAGGGGAGGAGACCCAGTACTTC.

The V gene is TRBV23-1, the J gene TRBJ1-5, with D maybe TRBD1 (5 bases). TRBV23-1 is placed among ORFs of uncertain function. Trimming shortened V by 6 bases and J by 4 bases, and 19 bases separated the two germline ends. This CDR3 has 16 residues. The chain's CDR3 is CASSCQTAKGNQPQHF. The CDR3, as DNA: TGCGCCAGCAGCTGTCAGACAGCGAAGGGTAATCAGCCCCAGCATTTT.

This chain links TRBV7-2 with TRBJ2-1, with 8 bases fitting TRBD1. CDR3 length: 15 residues. V shed 5 bases, J shed 4 bases, and the junction held 7 bases outside the gene matches. Per the germline V gene, CDR1 is SGHTA and CDR2 is FQGNSA. CDR3 sequence: CASSLRTGPYNEQFF. The CDR3 nucleotides are TGTGCCAGCAGCCTTCGGACAGGGCCTTACAATGAGCAGTTCTTC.

This chain connects TRBV19 to TRBJ1-5, with D possibly being TRBD1 (5 bases). CDR1 is LNHDA, CDR2 SQIVND, per germline (reference sequence). The CDR3 runs 15 residues. Trimming took off 9 bases at V and 7 bases at J, with 22 bases between the two ends. The CDR3 nucleotides read TGTGCCAGCGCACCAACAGGCGGCGGCAGGCAGCCCCAGCATTTT. Translating gives CASAPTGGGRQPQHF.

This clone was counted a single time. CDR3 nucleotide sequence: TGCGCCAGCAGTCTTCTCCCTCAGCGGACAGGAGTTGCCTACGAGCAGTACTTC. Its translation is CASSLLPQRTGVAYEQYF. This sequence joins TRBV5-1 and TRBJ2-7; TRBD1 agrees at 7 bases. Germline-derived CDR1 and CDR2 are SGHRS and YFSETQ. The CDR3 contains 18 residues. V was clipped by 5 bases and J by 2 bases; unmatched bases: 19.

The rearrangement links TRBV9 to TRBJ1-4; D gene unclear. The V end was cut by 3 bases, the J end by 14 bases, with 11 bases between. CDR3 length: 11 residues. CDR1 and CDR2 from the germline V gene are SGDLS and YYNGEE. This chain's CDR3 is CASSGVSGLFF. In DNA form, the CDR3 reads TGTGCCAGCAGCGGGGTCAGCGGGCTGTTTTTT.

This clone occurred once. J is TRBJ2-3 and V is TRBV5-1; no clear D gene. This CDR3 has 15 residues. Trimming removed 4 bases from V and 1 base from J, with 13 bases in between. Looked up from germline, CDR1 is SGHRS and CDR2 is YFSETQ. In DNA, the CDR3 is TGCGCCAGCAGCCAGGTTCCTCTTCGCACAGATACGCAGTATTTT. Its protein is CASSQVPLRTDTQYF.

V usage is TRBV5-4 and J usage is TRBJ2-1; 14 bases map to TRBD2. CDR3 length: 20 residues. The junction had 14 bases not matched to a gene; V was cut back by 6 bases and J by 0 bases. Germline CDR1 reads SGHNT; CDR2 reads YYREEE (reference sequence). CDR3 coding DNA: TGTGCCAGCAACGGCGGGGGCCGAGGGACTAGCGGGAGCTCCTACAATGAGCAGTTCTTC. It is translated as CASNGGGRGTSGSSYNEQFF.

V usage is TRBV5-1 and J usage is TRBJ1-5; 8 nucleotides align to TRBD1. The CDR3 consists of 15 residues. The germline V gene encodes CDR1 SGHRS and CDR2 YFSETQ. The V and J ends lost 4 bases and 1 base, in that order; junction bases with no gene match: 4. The CDR3 loop reads CASSPQGASNQPQHF. CDR3 nucleotide sequence: TGCGCCAGCAGCCCGCAGGGGGCGAGCAATCAGCCCCAGCATTTT. Based on the CDR3 plus reference TRBV5-1 and TRBJ1-5, the full variable domain is KAGVTQTPRYLIKTRGQQVTLSCSPISGHRSVSWYQQTPGQGLQFLFEYFSETQRNKGNFPGRFSGRQFSNSRSEMNVSTLELGDSALYLCASSPQGASNQPQHFGDGTRLSIL.

This chain uses TRBV27 with TRBJ2-7, with TRBD1 matching over 9 bases. Germline CDR1 is MNHEY and CDR2 is SMNVEV (reference sequence). The CDR3 is 14 residues long. V dropped 5 bases and J dropped 5; count of bases not matched to a gene: 7. This chain's CDR3 is CASSPRTGAHEQYV. The CDR3 coding sequence is TGTGCCAGCAGTCCTCGGACAGGGGCCCACGAGCAGTACGTC.

This clone was found a few times. The J gene is TRBJ2-3, the V gene TRBV11-3, with a weak D call TRBD2 (6 bases). Per the germline V gene, CDR1 is SGHNT and CDR2 is YENEEA. This CDR3 contains 15 residues. Trimming stripped 6 bases from V and 1 base from J, with 14 bases between. The CDR3 bases are TGTGCCAGCAGTCCCCGGGAGCCGGGCACAGATACGCAGTATTTT. It translates to CASSPREPGTDTQYF.

J is TRBJ2-2 and V is TRBV6-4; 10 bases agree with TRBD2. CDR1 and CDR2 from the germline V gene are MRHNA and SNTAGT. The CDR3 has 16 amino acids. The ends lost 6 bases at V and 2 bases at J; junction bases unmatched: 6. CDR3 DNA sequence: TGTGCCAGCAGACCGAGCGGGGGGGACAACACCGGGGAGCTGTTTTTT. It translates to CASRPSGGDNTGELFF.

This chain uses TRBV28 with TRBJ1-1, with TRBD1 matching 10 bases. Unmatched junction bases numbered 3, after V lost 2 bases and J lost 3 bases. Per germline, CDR1 MDHEN and CDR2 SYDVKM. This CDR3 has 15 amino acids. The DNA of the CDR3 is TGTGCCAGCAGTTTACTGACAGGGGGCGACACTGAAGCTTTCTTT. Its protein product is CASSLLTGGDTEAFF.

The chain uses TRBV6-1 and TRBJ2-3, with D hard to call. The CDR3 extends over 12 amino acids. Germline CDR1 and CDR2: MNHNS and SASEGT. Trimming shortened V by 3 bases and J by 2 bases, and 3 bases separated the two germline ends. Here the CDR3 reads CASSDLTDTQYF. The CDR3 region has the DNA TGTGCCAGCAGTGATCTCACAGATACGCAGTATTTT.